Described below is a single T cell receptor beta chain sequence and its context. Its target is not known. These data come from a study of T cell repertoires in cytomegalovirus infection. Whole-study context: Alongside well-studied HLA-B-restricted CMV epitopes, recently identified HLA-C-restricted CMV epitopes were also used. CMV infection together with matching HLA type was indicated by public TCR beta signatures.

MiXCR, run by TCRdb on the reads, gives a single entry per CDR3 protein. The data show about 830,000 distinct CDR3 sequences, about 30% seen once. Trimming took 4 bases from V and 5 from J; bases not matched to a gene: 6. The CDR3 sequence is 14 residues long. The germline gives CDR1 ENHRY, CDR2 SYGVKD. Study-level points and caveats: What dominated the ex vivo response were HLA-C-restricted CMV-specific TCR beta clonotypes. The study identified carriers of CMV plus the relevant HLA from cumulative public TCR beta family frequency.

The rearrangement uses TRBV10-3 and TRBJ2-5, with 8 bases fitting TRBD1. This specimen consisted of cultured CD8+ T cells from PBMCs, obtained from culture after CMV antigen stimulation. This TCR was sampled from a human donor in good health (CMV status not recorded). Some clones in this sample may be carry-over from other donors' samples. CDR3 sequence: CAISAQGARETQYF. The CDR3 region has the DNA TGTGCCATCAGTGCTCAGGGGGCGAGGGAGACCCAGTACTTC.